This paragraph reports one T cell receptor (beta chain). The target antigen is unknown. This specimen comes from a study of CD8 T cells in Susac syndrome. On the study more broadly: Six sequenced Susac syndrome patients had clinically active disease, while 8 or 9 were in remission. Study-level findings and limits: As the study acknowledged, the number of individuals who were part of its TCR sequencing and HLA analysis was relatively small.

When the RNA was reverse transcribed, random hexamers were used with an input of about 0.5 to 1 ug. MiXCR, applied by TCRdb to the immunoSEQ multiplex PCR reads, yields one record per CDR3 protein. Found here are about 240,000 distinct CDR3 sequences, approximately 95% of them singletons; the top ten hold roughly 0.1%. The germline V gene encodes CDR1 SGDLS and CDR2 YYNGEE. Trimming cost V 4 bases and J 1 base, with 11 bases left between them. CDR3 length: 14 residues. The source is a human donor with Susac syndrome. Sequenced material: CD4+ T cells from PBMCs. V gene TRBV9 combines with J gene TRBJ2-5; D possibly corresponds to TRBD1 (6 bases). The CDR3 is CASSMGHVQETQYF. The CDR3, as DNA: TGTGCCAGCAGCATGGGACACGTCCAAGAGACCCAGTACTTC.